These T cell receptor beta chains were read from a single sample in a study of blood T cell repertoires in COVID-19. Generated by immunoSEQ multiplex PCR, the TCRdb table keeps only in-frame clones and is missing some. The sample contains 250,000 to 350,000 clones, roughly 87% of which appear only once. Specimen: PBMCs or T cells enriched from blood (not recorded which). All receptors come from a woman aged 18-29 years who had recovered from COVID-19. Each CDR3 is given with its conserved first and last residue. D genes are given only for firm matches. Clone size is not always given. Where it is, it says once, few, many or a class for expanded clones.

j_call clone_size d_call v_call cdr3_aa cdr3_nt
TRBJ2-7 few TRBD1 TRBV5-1 CARTNGTAIYEQYF TGCGCCAGGACGAACGGGACAGCTATATACGAGCAGTACTTC
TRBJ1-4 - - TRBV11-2 CASSLSGGFNEKLFF TGTGCCAGCAGCTTGAGTGGTGGTTTTAATGAAAAACTGTTTTTT
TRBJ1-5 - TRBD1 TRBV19 CASGTGGTYSNQPQHF TGTGCCAGTGGGACAGGGGGCACTTATAGCAATCAGCCCCAGCATTTT
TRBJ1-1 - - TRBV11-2 CASRAIRTGDTEAFF TGTGCCAGCAGGGCTATCCGGACGGGAGACACTGAAGCTTTCTTT
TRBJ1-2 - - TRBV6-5 CASSLGGNYGYTF TGTGCCAGCAGTTTGGGGGGGAACTATGGCTACACCTTC
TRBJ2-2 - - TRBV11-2 CASSLGRNTGELFF TGTGCCAGCAGCTTGGGCCGCAACACCGGGGAGCTGTTTTTT
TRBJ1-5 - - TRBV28 CASSLSLIQPQHF TGTGCCAGCAGTTTATCCCTTATTCAGCCCCAGCATTTT
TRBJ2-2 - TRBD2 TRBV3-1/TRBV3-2 CASSPREAGGPGTGELFF TGTGCCAGCAGCCCAAGGGAAGCGGGAGGGCCGGGTACCGGGGAGCTGTTTTTT
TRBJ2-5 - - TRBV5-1 CASSSQGQETQYF TGCGCCAGCAGCTCACAGGGCCAAGAGACCCAGTACTTC
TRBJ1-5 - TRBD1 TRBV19 CASSIGQGRQPQHF TGTGCCAGTAGTATAGGACAGGGTCGTCAGCCCCAGCATTTT
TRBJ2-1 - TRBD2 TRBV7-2 CASSLQRGLNEQFF TGTGCCAGCAGCTTACAGCGGGGACTCAATGAGCAGTTCTTC
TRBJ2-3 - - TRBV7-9 CASSSRPRGFIAFDTQYF TGTGCCAGCAGCTCGAGACCGAGAGGGTTCATAGCCTTCGATACGCAGTATTTT
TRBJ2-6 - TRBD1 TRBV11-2 CASSLRGTGGSGANVLTF TGTGCCAGCAGCCTTAGAGGGACAGGGGGCTCTGGGGCCAACGTCCTGACTTTC
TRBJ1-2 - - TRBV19 CASSMQLTGANYGYTF TGTGCCAGTAGTATGCAGTTGACGGGGGCTAACTATGGCTACACCTTC
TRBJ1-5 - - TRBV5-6 CASQGNNQPQHF TGTGCCAGCCAGGGGAACAATCAGCCCCAGCATTTT
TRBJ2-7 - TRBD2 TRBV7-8 CASSLGGTSSSYEQYF TGTGCCAGCAGCTTAGGGGGGACTAGCAGCTCCTACGAGCAGTACTTC
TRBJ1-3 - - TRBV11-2 CASSLLRTVGGNTIYF TGTGCCAGCAGCCTTTTGCGGACAGTTGGTGGAAACACCATATATTTT
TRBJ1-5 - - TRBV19 CASSIVGEYSNQPQHF TGTGCCAGTAGTATAGTCGGGGAGTATAGCAATCAGCCCCAGCATTTT
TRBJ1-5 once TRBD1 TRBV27 CASSHRGSNQPQHF TGTGCCAGCAGCCACAGGGGAAGCAATCAGCCCCAGCATTTT
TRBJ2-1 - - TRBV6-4 CASSLGNNEQFF TGTGCCAGCAGCCTAGGAAACAATGAGCAGTTCTTC
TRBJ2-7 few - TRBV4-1 CASSQERRGRYEQYF TGCGCCAGCAGCCAAGAAAGGAGGGGGCGGTACGAGCAGTACTTC
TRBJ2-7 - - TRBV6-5 CASSPSVKQYF TGTGCCAGCAGTCCGTCGGTCAAGCAGTACTTC
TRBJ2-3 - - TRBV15 CATSGNRGGGTDTQYF TGTGCCACCAGCGGGAACAGGGGAGGAGGCACAGATACGCAGTATTTT
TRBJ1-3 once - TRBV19 CASQRPGAGNTIYF TGTGCCAGCCAGCGGCCAGGGGCTGGAAACACCATATATTTT
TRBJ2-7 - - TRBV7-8 CASSLDTSYEQYF TGTGCCAGCAGCTTAGATACTTCCTACGAGCAGTACTTC
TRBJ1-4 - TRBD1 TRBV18 CASSRPRGQTNEKLFF TGTGCCAGCTCACGGCCCCGGGGACAGACTAATGAAAAACTGTTTTTT
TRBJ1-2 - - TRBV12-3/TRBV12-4 CASSRTPEGGYTF TGTGCCAGCAGCCGGACTCCCGAAGGAGGCTACACCTTC
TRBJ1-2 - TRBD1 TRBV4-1 CASSLDGPGQGAANYGYTF TGCGCCAGCAGCCTTGACGGGCCGGGACAGGGGGCCGCTAACTATGGCTACACCTTC
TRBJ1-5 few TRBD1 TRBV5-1 CASSPGTGVNQPQHF TGCGCCAGCAGCCCCGGGACAGGAGTTAATCAGCCCCAGCATTTT
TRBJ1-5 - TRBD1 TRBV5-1 CASSLGGTGGFQPQHF TGCGCCAGCAGCTTGGGTGGGACAGGGGGCTTCCAGCCCCAGCATTTT
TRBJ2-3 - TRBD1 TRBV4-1 CASSPENRGSSTDTQYF TGCGCCAGCAGCCCGGAGAACAGGGGGTCTAGCACAGATACGCAGTATTTT
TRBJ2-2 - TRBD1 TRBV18 CASSPQLLTGGTGELFF TGTGCCAGCTCACCCCAATTATTAACAGGGGGCACCGGGGAGCTGTTTTTT
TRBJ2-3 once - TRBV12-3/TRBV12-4 CASSLGGRPRQYF TGTGCCAGCAGTTTAGGCGGCAGACCTCGGCAGTATTTT
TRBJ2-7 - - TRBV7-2 CASSLRVSYEQYF TGTGCCAGCAGCTTGCGGGTTAGCTACGAGCAGTACTTC
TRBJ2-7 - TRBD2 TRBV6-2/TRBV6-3 CASSYEASGSYEQYF TGTGCCAGCAGTTACGAAGCTAGCGGGAGTTACGAGCAGTACTTC
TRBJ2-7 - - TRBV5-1 CASSLDQVSYEQYF TGCGCCAGCAGCTTGGACCAGGTCTCCTACGAGCAGTACTTC
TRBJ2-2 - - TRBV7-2 CASSFTTNTGELFF TGTGCCAGCAGCTTCACAACGAACACCGGGGAGCTGTTTTTT
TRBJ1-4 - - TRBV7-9 CASSLSTGEKLFF TGTGCCAGCAGCTTAAGTACCGGTGAAAAACTGTTTTTT
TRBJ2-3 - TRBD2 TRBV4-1 CASSQAAGGRGTDTQYF TGCGCCAGCAGCCAGGCTGCGGGGGGCCGGGGCACAGATACGCAGTATTTT
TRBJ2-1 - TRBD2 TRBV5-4 CASSLEVAGGPNEQFF TGTGCCAGCAGCTTGGAAGTAGCGGGAGGGCCAAATGAGCAGTTCTTC
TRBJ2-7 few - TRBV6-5 CASRLSRDNHEQYF TGTGCCAGCAGACTAAGCCGGGACAACCACGAGCAGTACTTC
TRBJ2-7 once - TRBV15 CATSRHFGGSSYEQYF TGTGCCACCAGCCGACATTTTGGGGGGAGCTCCTACGAGCAGTACTTC
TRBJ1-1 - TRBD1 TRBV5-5 CASPGTGSLMNTEAFF TGTGCCAGCCCCGGGACAGGGAGCCTCATGAACACTGAAGCTTTCTTT
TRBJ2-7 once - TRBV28 CASSLPRDFPQYF TGTGCCAGCAGTTTACCGAGGGACTTTCCGCAGTACTTC
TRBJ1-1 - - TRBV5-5 CGVNCGAFF TGTGGAGTTAATTGCGGGGCTTTCTTT
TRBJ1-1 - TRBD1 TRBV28 CASSTLPQGAGTEAFF TGTGCCAGCAGTACCCTCCCCCAGGGGGCAGGGACTGAAGCTTTCTTT
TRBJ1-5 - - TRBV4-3 CASSQDVPGPRGQPQHF TGCGCCAGCAGCCAAGATGTGCCAGGGCCCAGGGGTCAGCCCCAGCATTTT
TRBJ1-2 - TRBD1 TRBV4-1 CASSQDPQGVYGYTF TGCGCCAGCAGCCAAGATCCACAGGGGGTATATGGCTACACCTTC
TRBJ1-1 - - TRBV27 CASSLAREVTEAFF TGTGCCAGCAGTTTAGCCAGGGAGGTCACTGAAGCTTTCTTT
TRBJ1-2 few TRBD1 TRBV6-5 CASRRQGGYTF TGTGCCAGCAGGAGACAGGGGGGCTACACCTTC
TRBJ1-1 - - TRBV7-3 CASSPGGAGTAFF TGTGCCAGCAGTCCCGGGGGGGCAGGGACAGCTTTCTTT
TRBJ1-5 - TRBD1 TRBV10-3 CAISEGTGRTNSNQPQHF TGTGCCATCAGTGAGGGGACAGGCCGAACCAATAGCAATCAGCCCCAGCATTTT
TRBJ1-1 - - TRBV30 CAWREDRQGEAFF TGTGCCTGGAGGGAAGACAGGCAAGGTGAAGCTTTCTTT
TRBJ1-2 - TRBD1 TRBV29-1 CSVVDRGDRGYTF TGCAGCGTAGTCGACAGGGGTGACCGTGGCTACACCTTC
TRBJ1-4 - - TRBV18 CASSPEQGPNEKLFF TGTGCCAGCTCACCCGAACAGGGACCAAATGAAAAACTGTTTTTT
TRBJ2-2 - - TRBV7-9 CASSSFQYTGELFF TGTGCCAGCAGCTCATTTCAGTACACCGGGGAGCTGTTTTTT